These 14 T cell receptor beta chains were all obtained from the same sample, sequenced in a study of T cell changes during pregnancy in multiple sclerosis. TCRdb's copy holds only in-frame clones and misses some; the assay was immunoSEQ multiplex PCR. The table lists over 60,000 clones, about nine tenths of them singletons. The specimen was peripheral blood, collected in the third trimester of pregnancy. The origin of the receptors is a female donor in good health, enrolled as a control in a pregnancy study.

The chain carries TRBV10-3 and TRBJ1-2; D might be TRBD1 (6 bases). From germline, CDR1 is ENHRY and CDR2 SYGVKD. The CDR3 extends over 13 amino acids. V shed 6 bases and J shed 2 bases, with 10 bases lying between them. Here the CDR3 reads CAISSDSNYGYTF. The CDR3 coding sequence is TGTGCCATCAGCTCGGACAGCAACTATGGCTACACCTTC.

This sequence joins TRBV5-1 and TRBJ2-5; 14 nucleotides line up with TRBD2. V was clipped by 5 bases and J by 3 bases; unmatched bases: 9. Germline V gene lookup returns CDR1 SGHRS and CDR2 YFSETQ. The CDR3 is made up of 17 amino acids. CDR3 nucleotides: TGCGCCAGCAGTCCCCCCGAGACTAGCGGGGGGGAAGAGACCCAGTACTTC. Residues: CASSPPETSGGEETQYF.

The chain uses TRBV7-2 and TRBJ1-1, with D hard to call. V was cut by 5 bases and J by 6 bases, with 10 bases left in between. Germline CDR1 is SGHTA and CDR2 is FQGNSA. The CDR3 covers 12 residues. The CDR3 nucleotides are TGTGCCAGCAGCCCCTCGGTGCCTGAAGCTTTCTTT. Translating it yields CASSPSVPEAFF. The variable domain in full, completed from reference TRBV7-2 and TRBJ1-1, reads GAGVSQSPSNKVTEKGKDVELRCDPISGHTALYWYRQSLGQGLEFLIYFQGNSAPDKSGLPSDRFSAERTGGSVSTLTIQRTQQEDSAVYLCASSPSVPEAFFGQGTRLTVV.

This clone was recorded a few times. V is TRBV6-5 and J is TRBJ1-6; 7 bases align to TRBD1. The germline gives CDR1 MNHEY, CDR2 SVGAGI. The CDR3 contains 13 residues. J gave up 7 bases and V 8 bases, and 5 bases lay outside the gene matches. CDR3 coding DNA: TGTGCCAGCGGGGACAGCAAAAATTCACCCCTCCACTTT. Translated: CASGDSKNSPLHF.

The V and J genes are TRBV7-2 and TRBJ1-1; 8 positions agree with TRBD1. The germline gives CDR1 SGHTA, CDR2 FQGNSA. V lost 3 bases and J lost 6; bases outside the gene matches: 6. This CDR3 is built from 14 residues. CDR3 coding DNA: TGTGCCAGCAGCTTCGGACAGGGAGCCGCTGAAGCTTTCTTT. Its protein product is CASSFGQGAAEAFF.

The V gene is TRBV4-1, the J gene TRBJ1-5; 8 bases are a match to TRBD1. This CDR3 is 15 amino acids long. V was pared by 2 bases and J by 4 bases, with 4 bases of the junction left unmatched. Germline CDR1 MGHRA, CDR2 YSYEKL. This CDR3 is CASSQLQGGNQPQHF. The CDR3 DNA is TGCGCCAGCAGCCAACTACAGGGGGGAAATCAGCCCCAGCATTTT.

The gene calls are TRBV19 and TRBJ1-2; D uncertain. The germline V gene has CDR1 LNHDA and CDR2 SQIVND (reference sequence). This CDR3 spans 14 amino acids. Trimming took off 4 bases at V and 2 bases at J, with 11 bases between the two ends. The DNA of the CDR3 is TGTGCCAGTAGTACCTCGACGGGGAACTATGGCTACACCTTC. Its protein product is CASSTSTGNYGYTF.

On this clone itself: Distinct nucleotide sequences in the sample also encode this CDR3. This sequence joins TRBV6-5 and TRBJ1-1; the D gene is possibly TRBD1 (6 bases). Germline V CDR1 and CDR2: MNHEY, SVGAGI. V was clipped by 6 bases and J by 0 bases, with 11 bases between them. CDR3 length: 14 residues. CDR3 sequence: CASSLQGMNTEAFF. CDR3 nucleotides: TGTGCCAGCAGCCTCCAGGGGATGAACACTGAAGCTTTCTTT.

V and J are TRBV5-1 and TRBJ1-3; D is unclear. Trimming cost V 0 bases and J 0 bases, with 7 bases left between them. Germline CDR1 is SGHRS and CDR2 is YFSETQ. The CDR3 length is 15 residues. The CDR3 loop reads CASSLEAGSGNTIYF. The DNA for the CDR3 is TGCGCCAGCAGCTTGGAAGCAGGCTCTGGAAACACCATATATTTT.

V and J are TRBV27 and TRBJ2-6; a weak D match, TRBD1 (7 bases). Trimming took 5 bases from V and 1 from J, leaving 15 bases between them. Germline V gene lookup returns CDR1 MNHEY and CDR2 SMNVEV (reference sequence). The CDR3 runs 17 residues. As DNA, the CDR3 is TGTGCCAGCAGTGGTTCGACAGGGACTTCTGGGGCCAACGTCCTGACTTTC. Its protein product is CASSGSTGTSGANVLTF. Complete variable domain (other parts from reference TRBV27 and TRBJ2-6): EAQVTQNPRYLITVTGKKLTVTCSQNMNHEYMSWYRQDPGLGLRQIYYSMNVEVTDKGDVPEGYKVSRKEKRNFPLILESPSPNQTSLYFCASSGSTGTSGANVLTFGAGSRLTVL.

This chain connects TRBV5-5 to TRBJ1-6; 8 bases agree with TRBD1. This CDR3 has 14 residues. CDR1 and CDR2 (germline): SGHKS, YYEKEE (reference sequence). J was trimmed by 6 bases and V by 4 bases; bases with no gene match: 3. The CDR3 is CASSPDRVNSPLHF. CDR3 in DNA: TGTGCCAGCAGCCCGGACAGGGTTAATTCACCCCTCCACTTT.

This rearrangement joins TRBV30 to TRBJ1-1; 9 bases fit TRBD1. Germline loops: CDR1 GTSNPN, CDR2 SVGIG (reference sequence). This CDR3 comprises 13 residues. V was clipped by 0 bases and J by 4 bases; unmatched bases: 0. CDR3 sequence: CAWSVGQGTEAFF. The CDR3 DNA follows: TGTGCCTGGAGTGTGGGACAGGGCACTGAAGCTTTCTTT.

V and J are TRBV15 and TRBJ1-1; D is possibly TRBD1 (5 bases). CDR1 LNHNV and CDR2 YYDKDF come from the germline V gene (reference sequence). The CDR3 runs to 13 residues. Trimming stripped 7 bases from V and 1 base from J, with 10 bases between. The CDR3 is CATTARENTEAFF. CDR3 DNA sequence: TGTGCCACCACCGCCAGGGAGAACACTGAAGCTTTCTTT.

In this sample, this clone turned up once. The CDR3, as DNA: TGTGCCTGGGAGACAGCCACTGGGGGCTACACCTTC. It yields the protein CAWETATGGYTF. The genes are TRBV30 and TRBJ1-2; D might be TRBD1 (5 bases). CDR1 and CDR2 (germline): GTSNPN, SVGIG (reference sequence). The length of the CDR3 is 12 residues. Between the trimmed V and J ends, which lost 5 bases and 8 bases, there was a span of 15 bases.